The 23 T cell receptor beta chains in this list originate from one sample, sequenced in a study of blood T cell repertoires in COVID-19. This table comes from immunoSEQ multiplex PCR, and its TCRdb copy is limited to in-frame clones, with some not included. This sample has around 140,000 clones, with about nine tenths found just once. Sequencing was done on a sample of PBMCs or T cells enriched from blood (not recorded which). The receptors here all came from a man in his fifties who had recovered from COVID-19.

The DNA of the CDR3 is TGTGCCATCGGGGGGGCTTGGAATCAGCCCCAGCATTTT. The encoded protein is CAIGGAWNQPQHF. The chain uses TRBV10-3 and TRBJ1-5; maybe TRBD1 (6 bases). V gave up 8 bases and J gave up 4 bases, with 12 bases separating them. The CDR3 runs 13 residues. Germline assignment: CDR1 ENHRY and CDR2 SYGVKD.

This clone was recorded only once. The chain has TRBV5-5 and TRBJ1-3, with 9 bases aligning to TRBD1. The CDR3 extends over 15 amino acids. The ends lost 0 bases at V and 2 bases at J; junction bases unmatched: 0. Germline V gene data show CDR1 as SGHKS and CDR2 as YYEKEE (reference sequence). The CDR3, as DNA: TGTGCCAGCAGCTTGGACAGGGGGCCTGGAAACACCATATATTTT. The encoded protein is CASSLDRGPGNTIYF.

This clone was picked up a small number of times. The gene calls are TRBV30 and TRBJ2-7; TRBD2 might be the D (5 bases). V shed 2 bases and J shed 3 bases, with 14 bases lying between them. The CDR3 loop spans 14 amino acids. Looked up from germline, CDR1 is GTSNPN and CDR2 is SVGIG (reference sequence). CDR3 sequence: CAWSSYGNVYEQYF. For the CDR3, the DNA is TGTGCCTGGAGTAGTTACGGGAACGTCTACGAGCAGTACTTC.

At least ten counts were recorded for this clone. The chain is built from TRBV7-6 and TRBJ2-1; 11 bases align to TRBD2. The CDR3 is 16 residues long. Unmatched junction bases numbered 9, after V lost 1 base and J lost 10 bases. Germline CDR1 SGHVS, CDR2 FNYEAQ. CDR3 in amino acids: CASSLELAGGPGEQFF. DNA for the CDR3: TGTGCCAGCAGCTTAGAGCTAGCGGGGGGCCCAGGGGAGCAGTTCTTC.

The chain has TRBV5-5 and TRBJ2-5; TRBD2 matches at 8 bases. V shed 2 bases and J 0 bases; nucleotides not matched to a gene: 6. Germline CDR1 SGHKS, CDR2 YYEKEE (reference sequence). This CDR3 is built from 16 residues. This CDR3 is CASSFRAGVDQETQYF. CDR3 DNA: TGTGCCAGCAGCTTTCGAGCGGGGGTAGACCAAGAGACCCAGTACTTC.

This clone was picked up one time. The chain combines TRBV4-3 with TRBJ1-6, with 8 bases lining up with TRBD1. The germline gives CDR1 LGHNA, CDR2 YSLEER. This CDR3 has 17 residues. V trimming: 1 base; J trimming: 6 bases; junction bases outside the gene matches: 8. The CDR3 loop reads CASSQAFRTGPNSPLHF. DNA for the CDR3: TGCGCCAGCAGCCAAGCCTTCCGGACAGGGCCTAATTCACCCCTCCACTTT.

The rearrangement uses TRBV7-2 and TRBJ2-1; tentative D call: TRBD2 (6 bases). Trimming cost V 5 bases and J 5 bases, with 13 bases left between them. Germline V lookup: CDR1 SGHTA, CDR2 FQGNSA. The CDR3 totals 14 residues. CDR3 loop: CASSTYAGHNEQFF. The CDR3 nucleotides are TGTGCCAGCAGCACCTACGCGGGACACAATGAGCAGTTCTTC.

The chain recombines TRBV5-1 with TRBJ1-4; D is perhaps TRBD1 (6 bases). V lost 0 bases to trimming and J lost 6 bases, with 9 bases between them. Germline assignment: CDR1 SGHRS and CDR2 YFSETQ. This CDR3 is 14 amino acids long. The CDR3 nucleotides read TGCGCCAGCAGCTTGGATAAGGGGGATGAAAAACTGTTTTTT. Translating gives CASSLDKGDEKLFF. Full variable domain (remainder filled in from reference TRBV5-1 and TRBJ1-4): KAGVTQTPRYLIKTRGQQVTLSCSPISGHRSVSWYQQTPGQGLQFLFEYFSETQRNKGNFPGRFSGRQFSNSRSEMNVSTLELGDSALYLCASSLDKGDEKLFFGSGTQLSVL.

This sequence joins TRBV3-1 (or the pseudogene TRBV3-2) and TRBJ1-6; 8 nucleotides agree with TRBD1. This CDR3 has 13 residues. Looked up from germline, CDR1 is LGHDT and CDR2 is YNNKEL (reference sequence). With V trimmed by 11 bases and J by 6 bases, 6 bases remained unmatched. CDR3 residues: CAAQGAGNSPLHF. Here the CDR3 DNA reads TGTGCCGCCCAGGGGGCTGGTAATTCACCCCTCCACTTT.

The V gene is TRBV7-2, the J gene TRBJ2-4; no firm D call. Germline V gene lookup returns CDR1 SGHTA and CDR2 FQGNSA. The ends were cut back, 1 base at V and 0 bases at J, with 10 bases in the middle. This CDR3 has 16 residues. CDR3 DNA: TGTGCCAGCAGCTTAGGGGCAGTACTAGCCAAAAACATTCAGTACTTC. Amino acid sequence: CASSLGAVLAKNIQYF.

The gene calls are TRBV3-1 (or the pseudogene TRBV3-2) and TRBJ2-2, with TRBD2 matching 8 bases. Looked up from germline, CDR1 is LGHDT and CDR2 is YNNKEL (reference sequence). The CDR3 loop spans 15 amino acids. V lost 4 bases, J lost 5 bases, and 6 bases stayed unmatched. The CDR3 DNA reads TGTGCCAGCAGCCTCGGGAGGGTGGGGACCGGGGAGCTGTTTTTT. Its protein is CASSLGRVGTGELFF.

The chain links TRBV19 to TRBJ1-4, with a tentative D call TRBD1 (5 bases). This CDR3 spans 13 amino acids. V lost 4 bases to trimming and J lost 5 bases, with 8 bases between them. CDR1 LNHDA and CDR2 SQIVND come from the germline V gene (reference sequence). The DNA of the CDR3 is TGTGCCAGTAGTAAGGGGCGGAATGAAAAACTGTTTTTT. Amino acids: CASSKGRNEKLFF.

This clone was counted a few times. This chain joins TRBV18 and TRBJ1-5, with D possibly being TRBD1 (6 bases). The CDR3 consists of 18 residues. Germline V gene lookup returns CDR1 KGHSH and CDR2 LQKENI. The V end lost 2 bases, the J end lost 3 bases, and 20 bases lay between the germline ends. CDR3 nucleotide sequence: TGTGCCAGCTCACCAGAGCTGTGGACAGACCCGATCAATCAGCCCCAGCATTTT. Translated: CASSPELWTDPINQPQHF.

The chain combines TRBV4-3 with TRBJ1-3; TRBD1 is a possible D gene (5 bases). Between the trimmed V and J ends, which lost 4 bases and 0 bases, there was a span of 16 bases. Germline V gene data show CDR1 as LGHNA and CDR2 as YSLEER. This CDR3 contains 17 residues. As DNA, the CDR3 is TGCGCCAGCAGCCCCGCCCGGGGGTTATTCTCTGGAAACACCATATATTTT. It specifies CASSPARGLFSGNTIYF.

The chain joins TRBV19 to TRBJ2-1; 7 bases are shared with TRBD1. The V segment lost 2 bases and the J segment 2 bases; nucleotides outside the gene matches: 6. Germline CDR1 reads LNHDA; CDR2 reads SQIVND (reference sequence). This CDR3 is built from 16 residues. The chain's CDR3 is CASSISTGAPYNEQFF. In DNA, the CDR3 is TGTGCCAGTAGTATATCAACAGGGGCCCCCTACAATGAGCAGTTCTTC.

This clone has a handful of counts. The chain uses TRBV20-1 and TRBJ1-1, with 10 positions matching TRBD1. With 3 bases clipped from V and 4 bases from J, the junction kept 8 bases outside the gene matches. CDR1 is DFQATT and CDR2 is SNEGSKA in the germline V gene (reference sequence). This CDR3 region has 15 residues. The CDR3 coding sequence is TGCAGTGCTAGTCAGGGACAGGGGTTGCGCACTGAAGCTTTCTTT. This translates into CSASQGQGLRTEAFF.

The CDR3 nucleotides are TGTGCCAGCAGCTCAGACTCCTATGGCTACACCTTC. Amino acid sequence: CASSSDSYGYTF. The chain carries TRBV11-1 and TRBJ1-2, with D uncertain. Germline lookup yields CDR1 SGHAT and CDR2 FQDESV (reference sequence). Trimming left V 4 bases short and J 4 bases short, with 7 bases between. CDR3 length: 12 amino acids.

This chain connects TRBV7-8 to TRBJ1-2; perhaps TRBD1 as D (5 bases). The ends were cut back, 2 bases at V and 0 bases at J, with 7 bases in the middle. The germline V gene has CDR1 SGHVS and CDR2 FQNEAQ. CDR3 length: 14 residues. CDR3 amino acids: CASSLKTANYGYTF. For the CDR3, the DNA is TGTGCCAGCAGCTTAAAGACAGCTAACTATGGCTACACCTTC.

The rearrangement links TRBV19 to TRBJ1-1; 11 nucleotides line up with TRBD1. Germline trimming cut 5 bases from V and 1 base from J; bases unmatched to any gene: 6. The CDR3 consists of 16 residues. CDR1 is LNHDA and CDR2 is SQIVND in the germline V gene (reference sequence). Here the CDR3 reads CASSYGTGGTNTEAFF. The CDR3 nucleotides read TGTGCCAGTAGTTACGGGACAGGGGGGACGAACACTGAAGCTTTCTTT.

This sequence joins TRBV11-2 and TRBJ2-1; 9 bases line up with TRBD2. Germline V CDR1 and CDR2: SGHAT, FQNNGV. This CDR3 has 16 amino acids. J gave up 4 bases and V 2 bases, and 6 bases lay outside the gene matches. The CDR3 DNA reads TGTGCCAGCAGCTTATTCGGTAGCGGGGGTTACAATGAGCAGTTCTTC. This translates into CASSLFGSGGYNEQFF.

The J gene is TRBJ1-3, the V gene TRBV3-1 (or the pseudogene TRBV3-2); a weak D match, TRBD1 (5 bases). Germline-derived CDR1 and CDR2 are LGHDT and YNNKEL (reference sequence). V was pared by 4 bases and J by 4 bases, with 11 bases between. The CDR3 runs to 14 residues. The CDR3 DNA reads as TGTGCCAGCAGCCTAGGGGACTCCGGAAACACCATATATTTT. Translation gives CASSLGDSGNTIYF.

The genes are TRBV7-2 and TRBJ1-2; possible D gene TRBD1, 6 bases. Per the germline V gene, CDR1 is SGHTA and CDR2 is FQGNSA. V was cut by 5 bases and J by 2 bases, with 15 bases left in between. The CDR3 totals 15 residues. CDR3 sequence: CASSPNRVSNYGYTF. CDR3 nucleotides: TGTGCCAGCAGCCCTAACAGGGTATCCAACTATGGCTACACCTTC.

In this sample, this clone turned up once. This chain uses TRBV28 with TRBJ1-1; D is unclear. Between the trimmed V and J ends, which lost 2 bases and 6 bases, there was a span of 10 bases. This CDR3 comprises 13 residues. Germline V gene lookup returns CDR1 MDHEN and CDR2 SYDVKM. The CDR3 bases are TGTGCCAGCAGTTTACATGTTTGGCCTGAAGCTTTCTTT. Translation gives CASSLHVWPEAFF.